The 27 T cell receptor beta chains below all came from one sample that was sequenced in a study of blood T cell repertoires in COVID-19 (dated by TCRdb to about 2020). The method behind the library was the immunoSEQ multiplex PCR assay. TCRdb holds this immuneACCESS table with in-frame rearrangements only. Some clones are missing; in checked studies, unresolved V genes explain under half, and the rest has no known cause. The sample table lists approximately 150,000 clones, around 80% of them with a count of one. Of the sample, about 2% is held by the ten largest clones. The specimen was peripheral blood. These receptors came from a woman in her sixties with acute or convalescent COVID-19.

This clone showed up just a few times. The J gene is TRBJ1-6, the V gene TRBV27; 7 nucleotides agree with TRBD1. CDR3 length equals 15 residues. V shed 4 bases, J shed 7 bases, and the junction held 7 bases outside the gene matches. Germline-derived CDR1 and CDR2 are MNHEY and SMNVEV (reference sequence). The CDR3 loop is CASSYITGVNSPLHF. As DNA, the CDR3 is TGTGCCAGCAGTTATATTACAGGGGTAAATTCACCCCTCCACTTT.

The rearrangement links TRBV3-1 (or the pseudogene TRBV3-2) to TRBJ1-6; D remains ambiguous. The CDR3 covers 14 residues. Per germline, CDR1 LGHDT and CDR2 YNNKEL (reference sequence). V lost 2 bases and J lost 9, with 11 bases in between. CDR3 coding DNA: TGTGCCAGCAGCCAACTAATTCTATCTTCACCCCTCCACTTT. Residues: CASSQLILSSPLHF.

This sequence joins TRBV27 and TRBJ2-1, with 8 bases matching TRBD1. In germline, CDR1 is MNHEY, CDR2 SMNVEV (reference sequence). The J segment lost 9 bases and the V segment lost 6 bases, leaving 16 bases of the junction unmatched. The length of the CDR3 is 16 residues. In DNA, the CDR3 is TGTGCCAGCAGCGAGACCAGGGGGCTTTTAACGGGTGAGCAGTTCTTC. Translating it yields CASSETRGLLTGEQFF.

The CDR3 region has the DNA TGTGCCAGCAGCCGCCATTCGGGCGCAGGGGGGGAAGCTTTCTTT. Translating it yields CASSRHSGAGGEAFF. The gene calls are TRBV7-3 and TRBJ1-1, with TRBD1 identical over 7 bases. The V and J ends lost 5 bases and 8 bases, in that order; junction bases with no gene match: 14. The length of the CDR3 is 15 residues. Germline CDR1 and CDR2: SGHTA and FQGTGA.

The chain employs TRBV6-5 and TRBJ2-7; D is possibly TRBD1 (6 bases). The germline V gene has CDR1 MNHEY and CDR2 SVGAGI. The CDR3 runs 15 residues. V was clipped by 4 bases and J by 1 base, with 14 bases between them. For the CDR3, the DNA is TGTGCCAGCAGTTGGGGGAATACAGGGTCCTACGAGCAGTACTTC. This translates into CASSWGNTGSYEQYF.

The chain combines TRBV5-1 with TRBJ2-7; D possibly corresponds to TRBD1 (7 bases). Germline assignment: CDR1 SGHRS and CDR2 YFSETQ. The CDR3 loop spans 15 amino acids. Trimming took 5 bases from V and 6 from J, leaving 21 bases between them. The DNA of the CDR3 is TGCGCCAGCAGACGGGAGTTGGGACAGAATATCGAGCAGTACTTC. It encodes CASRRELGQNIEQYF.

The chain employs TRBV11-2 and TRBJ2-7; 8 nucleotides agree with TRBD1. The V gene end was trimmed by 5 bases and the J gene end by 2 bases; junction bases not matched to a gene: 8. Germline CDR1 and CDR2: SGHAT and FQNNGV. This CDR3 has 15 amino acids. The CDR3 DNA is TGTGCCAGCAGCCTCGGACAGGGTGAGACCTACGAGCAGTACTTC. Encoded protein: CASSLGQGETYEQYF.

This clone was counted a few times. V gene TRBV5-4 combines with J gene TRBJ1-5; 7 nucleotides agree with TRBD1. Germline V gives CDR1 SGHNT, CDR2 YYREEE (reference sequence). The CDR3 is 13 residues long. Trimming at V came to 2 bases and at J to 11 bases, leaving 7 bases not matched to a gene. The DNA of the CDR3 is TGTGCCAGCAGCTTCGAAGGGGGCAGGGCCCAGCATTTT. Amino acids: CASSFEGGRAQHF.

The chain employs TRBV15 and TRBJ1-2, with no clear D. With 1 base removed from V and 3 bases from J, the gap between germline ends came to 6 bases. CDR3 length equals 13 residues. Looked up from germline, CDR1 is LNHNV and CDR2 is YYDKDF (reference sequence). The CDR3 nucleotides are TGTGCCACCAGCAGAGGCCAGGACTATGGCTACACCTTC. It is translated as CATSRGQDYGYTF. The entire variable domain, with the rest obtained from reference TRBV15 and TRBJ1-2, is as follows: DAMVIQNPRYQVTQFGKPVTLSCSQTLNHNVMYWYQQKSSQAPKLLFHYYDKDFNNEADTPDNFQSRRPNTSFCFLDIRSPGLGDTAMYLCATSRGQDYGYTFGSGTRLTVV.

The chain combines TRBV30 with TRBJ1-4, with 7 nucleotides matching TRBD1. Germline assignment: CDR1 GTSNPN and CDR2 SVGIG (reference sequence). V gave up 2 bases and J gave up 0 bases; unmatched junction bases: 9. This CDR3 is 17 amino acids long. CDR3: CAWSTGTASPTNEKLFF. CDR3 nucleotide sequence: TGTGCCTGGAGTACCGGGACAGCTTCTCCAACTAATGAAAAACTGTTTTTT.

This chain links TRBV2 with TRBJ2-7, with no clear D. CDR1 and CDR2 from the germline V gene are SNHLY and FYNNEI. The CDR3 covers 13 residues. V lost 5 bases to trimming and J lost 4 bases, with 12 bases between them. CDR3: CASSLASNYEQYF. The DNA of the CDR3 is TGTGCCAGCAGTTTAGCCTCGAATTACGAGCAGTACTTC. Combining the CDR3 with reference TRBV2 and TRBJ2-7 gives the whole variable domain EPEVTQTPSHQVTQMGQEVILRCVPISNHLYFYWYRQILGQKVEFLVSFYNNEISEKSEIFDDQFSVERPDGSNFTLKIRSTKLEDSAMYFCASSLASNYEQYFGPGTRLTVT.

The V gene is TRBV29-1, the J gene TRBJ1-1; D is possibly TRBD1 (5 bases). The V and J ends lost 4 bases and 4 bases respectively, with 16 bases between them. The CDR3 contains 14 residues. Germline V gene sequence: CDR1 SQVTM, CDR2 ANQGSEA. The CDR3 DNA sequence: TGCAGCGTTGTAATATATGGGAGGGGCACTGAAGCTTTCTTT. Translating it yields CSVVIYGRGTEAFF.

The chain is built from TRBV5-1 and TRBJ1-2; TRBD1 matches 9 bases. The CDR3 loop spans 17 amino acids. The germline V gene encodes CDR1 SGHRS and CDR2 YFSETQ. V shed 4 bases, J shed 10 bases, and the junction held 20 bases outside the gene matches. CDR3 sequence reads: CASSISSGTGRREVYTF. DNA for the CDR3: TGCGCCAGCAGCATATCCTCCGGGACAGGGCGGCGTGAAGTCTACACCTTC.

The chain uses TRBV27 and TRBJ2-7; the match to TRBD2 covers 12 bases. The CDR3 runs 16 residues. V lost 9 bases to trimming and J lost 1 base; unmatched junction nucleotides: 10. The germline CDR1 and CDR2 sequences are MNHEY and SMNVEV (reference sequence). The CDR3 DNA is TGTGCCAGTAGGGGGCTAGCGGGAGGGCCGTCCTACGAGCAGTACTTC. Translated: CASRGLAGGPSYEQYF.

The chain has TRBV7-2 and TRBJ2-7; D is unresolved. The CDR3 extends over 14 amino acids. The ends were cut back, 5 bases at V and 0 bases at J, with 11 bases in the middle. The germline V gene has CDR1 SGHTA and CDR2 FQGNSA. CDR3 bases: TGTGCCAGCAGCCCCCGACTGGACTCCTACGAGCAGTACTTC. It specifies CASSPRLDSYEQYF.

The chain joins TRBV10-3 to TRBJ1-2; the D is unclear. CDR1 is ENHRY and CDR2 is SYGVKD in the germline V gene. Trimming cost V 7 bases and J 7 bases, with 16 bases left between them. The CDR3 length is 13 residues. The CDR3 here is CAITSGKGSGYTF. As DNA, the CDR3 is TGTGCCATCACCTCAGGCAAAGGTAGTGGCTACACCTTC.

The chain couples TRBV27 to TRBJ1-2; 7 positions match TRBD1. CDR3 length equals 14 residues. Trimming took 6 bases from V and 7 from J; bases not matched to a gene: 11. CDR1 and CDR2 (germline): MNHEY, SMNVEV (reference sequence). DNA for the CDR3: TGTGCCAGCAGCCCAGGGGGAGGTCGTAGTGGCTACACCTTC. This gives the protein CASSPGGGRSGYTF.

This clone was detected a few times. The chain has TRBV7-9 and TRBJ2-2; TRBD2 agrees at 8 bases. Germline CDR1 SEHNR, CDR2 FQNEAQ (reference sequence). The CDR3 is 16 amino acids. With V trimmed by 4 bases and J by 5 bases, 9 bases remained unmatched. The chain's CDR3 is CASSSTRGGETGELFF. CDR3 bases: TGTGCCAGCAGCTCCACCCGGGGGGGGGAGACCGGGGAGCTGTTTTTT. Full variable domain (remainder filled in from reference TRBV7-9 and TRBJ2-2): DTGVSQNPRHKITKRGQNVTFRCDPISEHNRLYWYRQTLGQGPEFLTYFQNEAQLEKSRLLSDRFSAERPKGSFSTLEIQRTEQGDSAMYLCASSSTRGGETGELFFGEGSRLTVL.

The chain uses TRBV2 and TRBJ1-1, with D hard to call. The CDR3 consists of 13 residues. Germline V lookup: CDR1 SNHLY, CDR2 FYNNEI. Trimming took off 6 bases at V and 0 bases at J, with 8 bases between the two ends. The CDR3 sequence is CASRMGVNTEAFF. The CDR3 nucleotides read TGTGCCAGCAGAATGGGCGTGAACACTGAAGCTTTCTTT.

This clone has just one count. The rearrangement links TRBV30 to TRBJ1-3; TRBD1 is a possible D gene (5 bases). Trimming took 7 bases from V and 0 from J, leaving 13 bases between them. The CDR3 is made up of 14 amino acids. Germline V CDR1 and CDR2: GTSNPN, SVGIG (reference sequence). CDR3 residues: CAYRGRISGNTIYF. CDR3 bases: TGTGCCTATAGGGGCAGAATCTCTGGAAACACCATATATTTT.

The chain joins TRBV5-1 to TRBJ2-3; 9 bases are a match to TRBD2. Germline CDR1 is SGHRS and CDR2 is YFSETQ. With V trimmed by 4 bases and J by 7 bases, 7 bases remained unmatched. The CDR3 runs 14 residues. DNA of the CDR3: TGCGCCAGCAGCGAACGAGCGGGAGGTTATACGCAGTATTTT. This encodes CASSERAGGYTQYF.

This chain links TRBV10-3 with TRBJ2-2, with D possibly being TRBD1 (6 bases). The ends were cut back, 3 bases at V and 6 bases at J, with 20 bases in the middle. This CDR3 comprises 17 residues. Germline V CDR1 and CDR2: ENHRY, SYGVKD. The CDR3 here is CAISDYALQGIAGELFF. For the CDR3, the DNA is TGTGCCATCAGTGACTATGCGTTACAGGGTATAGCCGGGGAGCTGTTTTTT.

The V call is TRBV2, the J call TRBJ2-1; 10 bases agree with TRBD2. The junction had 5 bases not matched to a gene; V was cut back by 5 bases and J by 4 bases. The CDR3 is 15 amino acids. Germline V CDR1 and CDR2: SNHLY, FYNNEI. CDR3 sequence reads: CASSPLAGTYNEQFF. The CDR3 nucleotides read TGTGCCAGCAGTCCACTAGCGGGAACTTACAATGAGCAGTTCTTC.

This rearrangement joins TRBV6-5 to TRBJ1-4; TRBD1 is a possible D gene (6 bases). The CDR3 has 14 residues. V was trimmed by 6 bases and J by 2 bases, leaving 10 bases between them. Germline CDR1 MNHEY, CDR2 SVGAGI. The DNA of the CDR3 is TGTGCCAGCAGATCGGACAGTACTAATGAAAAACTGTTTTTT. It codes for CASRSDSTNEKLFF.

The rearrangement uses TRBV4-1 and TRBJ2-1; the match to TRBD2 covers 10 bases. Unmatched junction bases numbered 6, after V lost 0 bases and J lost 4 bases. The CDR3 runs 17 residues. Germline CDR1 is MGHRA and CDR2 is YSYEKL. The CDR3 DNA sequence: TGCGCCAGCAGCCAAGATCCCCAAGCGGGAGGGTACAATGAGCAGTTCTTC. Translation: CASSQDPQAGGYNEQFF.

This sequence joins TRBV6-5 and TRBJ2-2, with TRBD2 matching over 8 bases. Trimming removed 2 bases from V and 6 bases from J; junction bases left unmatched: 8. The CDR3 has 16 amino acids. The germline V gene encodes CDR1 MNHEY and CDR2 SVGAGI. CDR3 amino acids: CASSYVGLGLPGELFF. DNA for the CDR3: TGTGCCAGCAGTTACGTGGGACTAGGCCTTCCCGGGGAGCTGTTTTTT.

The J gene is TRBJ2-2, the V gene TRBV28, with D unclear. Germline V gene lookup returns CDR1 MDHEN and CDR2 SYDVKM. V lost 2 bases and J lost 1, with 14 bases in between. The CDR3 spans 17 residues. The CDR3 loop is CASSLTLQPVNTGELFF. The CDR3 DNA is TGTGCCAGCAGTTTAACTCTGCAACCTGTGAACACCGGGGAGCTGTTTTTT.